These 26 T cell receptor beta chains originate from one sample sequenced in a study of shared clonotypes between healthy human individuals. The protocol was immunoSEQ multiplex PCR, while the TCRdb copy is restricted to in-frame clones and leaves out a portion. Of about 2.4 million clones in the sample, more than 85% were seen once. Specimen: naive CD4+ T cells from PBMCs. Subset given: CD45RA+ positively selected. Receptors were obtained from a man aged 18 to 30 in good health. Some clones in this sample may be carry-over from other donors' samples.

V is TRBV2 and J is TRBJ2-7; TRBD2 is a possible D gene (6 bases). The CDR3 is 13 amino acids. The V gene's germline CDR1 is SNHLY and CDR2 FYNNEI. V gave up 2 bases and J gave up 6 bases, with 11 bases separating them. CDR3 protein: CASSETGVGEQYF. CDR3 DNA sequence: TGTGCCAGCAGTGAAACGGGGGTCGGCGAGCAGTACTTC.

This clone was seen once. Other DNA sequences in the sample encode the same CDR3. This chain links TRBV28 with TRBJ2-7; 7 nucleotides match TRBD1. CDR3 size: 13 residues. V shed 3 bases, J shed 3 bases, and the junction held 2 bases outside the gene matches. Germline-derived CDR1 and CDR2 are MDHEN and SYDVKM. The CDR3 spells CASSLGDSYEQYF. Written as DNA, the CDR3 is TGTGCCAGCAGTTTGGGGGACAGCTACGAGCAGTACTTC.

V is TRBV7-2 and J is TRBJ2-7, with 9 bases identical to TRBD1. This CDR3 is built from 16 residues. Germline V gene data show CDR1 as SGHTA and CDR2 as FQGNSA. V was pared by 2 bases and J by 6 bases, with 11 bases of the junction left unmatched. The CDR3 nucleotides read TGTGCCAGCAGCTTAATACCCCCGGGACAGGGCGGCGAGCAGTACTTC. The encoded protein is CASSLIPPGQGGEQYF.

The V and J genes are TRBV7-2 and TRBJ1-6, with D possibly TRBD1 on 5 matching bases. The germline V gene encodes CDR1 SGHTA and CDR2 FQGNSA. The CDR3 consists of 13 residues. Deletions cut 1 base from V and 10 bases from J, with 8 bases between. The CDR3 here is CASSLGGSSPLHF. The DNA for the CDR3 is TGTGCCAGCAGCTTAGGGGGGTCGTCACCCCTCCACTTT.

Here the CDR3 DNA reads TGTGCCAGCAGCTTACCGGACAGCAGATACCGCGGCTATGGCTACACCTTC. It yields the protein CASSLPDSRYRGYGYTF. J is TRBJ1-2 and V is TRBV7-2; the D gene is possibly TRBD1 (6 bases). V dropped 2 bases and J dropped 4 bases, with 20 bases sitting between them. In germline, CDR1 is SGHTA, CDR2 FQGNSA. This CDR3 has 17 amino acids.

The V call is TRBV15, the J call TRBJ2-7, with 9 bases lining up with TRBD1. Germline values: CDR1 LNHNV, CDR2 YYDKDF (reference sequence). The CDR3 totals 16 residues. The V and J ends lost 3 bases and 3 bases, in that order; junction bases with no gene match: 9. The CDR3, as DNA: TGTGCCACCAGCAGTATCCGACAGGGGGGGAACTACGAGCAGTACTTC. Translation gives CATSSIRQGGNYEQYF.

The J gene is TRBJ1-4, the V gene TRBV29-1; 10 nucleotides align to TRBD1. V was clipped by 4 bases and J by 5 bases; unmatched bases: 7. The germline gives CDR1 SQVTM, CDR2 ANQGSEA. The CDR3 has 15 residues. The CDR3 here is CSVARDRGSNEKLFF. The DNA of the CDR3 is TGCAGCGTTGCGAGGGACAGGGGTTCGAATGAAAAACTGTTTTTT.

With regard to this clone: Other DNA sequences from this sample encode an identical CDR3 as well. This CDR3 is CAWSQGSNYGYTF. CDR3 DNA sequence: TGTGCCTGGTCCCAGGGAAGTAACTATGGCTACACCTTC. The genes are TRBV30 and TRBJ1-2; possible D gene TRBD1, 5 bases. The CDR3 runs to 13 residues. Per the germline V gene, CDR1 is GTSNPN and CDR2 is SVGIG (reference sequence). V was cut by 5 bases and J by 1 base, with 11 bases left in between.

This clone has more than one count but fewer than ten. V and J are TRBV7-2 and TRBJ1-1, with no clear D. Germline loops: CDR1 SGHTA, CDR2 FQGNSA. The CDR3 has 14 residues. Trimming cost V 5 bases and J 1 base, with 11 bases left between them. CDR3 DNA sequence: TGTGCCAGCAGCCCAGGCATCAAGAACACTGAAGCTTTCTTT. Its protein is CASSPGIKNTEAFF.

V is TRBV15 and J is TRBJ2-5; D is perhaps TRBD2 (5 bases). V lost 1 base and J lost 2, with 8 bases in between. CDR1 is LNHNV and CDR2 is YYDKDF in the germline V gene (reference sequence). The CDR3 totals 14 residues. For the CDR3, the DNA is TGTGCCACCAGCAGAGGGACTGAACAAGAGACCCAGTACTTC. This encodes CATSRGTEQETQYF.

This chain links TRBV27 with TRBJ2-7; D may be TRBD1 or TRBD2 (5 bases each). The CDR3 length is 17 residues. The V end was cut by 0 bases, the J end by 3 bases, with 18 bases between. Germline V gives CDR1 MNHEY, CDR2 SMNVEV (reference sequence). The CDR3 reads CASSLSISWGYNYEQYF. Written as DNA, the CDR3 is TGTGCCAGCAGTTTATCGATAAGCTGGGGGTATAACTACGAGCAGTACTTC.

CDR3 nucleotides: TGTGCCAGCCTAGGCCGAGGGCGCCCAGGAGGCACTGAAGCTTTCTTT. Translation: CASLGRGRPGGTEAFF. The chain has TRBV25-1 and TRBJ1-1; no clear D. The CDR3 runs 16 residues. The germline V gene has CDR1 MGHDK and CDR2 SYGVNS. The V and J ends lost 8 bases and 4 bases respectively, with 23 bases between them.

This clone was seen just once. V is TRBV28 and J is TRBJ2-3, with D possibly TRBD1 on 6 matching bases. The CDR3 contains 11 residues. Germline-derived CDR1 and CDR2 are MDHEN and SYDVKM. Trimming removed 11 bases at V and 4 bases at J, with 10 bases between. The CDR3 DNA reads TGTGCCGTTTCAGGGGCAGATACGCAGTATTTT. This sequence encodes CAVSGADTQYF.

CDR3: CASTQRRGQNIQYF. The CDR3 nucleotides read TGTGCCAGCACCCAGCGCAGGGGGCAAAACATTCAGTACTTC. The chain couples TRBV7-2 to TRBJ2-4, with TRBD1 identical over 8 bases. The CDR3 is made up of 14 amino acids. The germline CDR1 and CDR2 sequences are SGHTA and FQGNSA. The V gene end was trimmed by 7 bases and the J gene end by 5 bases; junction bases not matched to a gene: 7.

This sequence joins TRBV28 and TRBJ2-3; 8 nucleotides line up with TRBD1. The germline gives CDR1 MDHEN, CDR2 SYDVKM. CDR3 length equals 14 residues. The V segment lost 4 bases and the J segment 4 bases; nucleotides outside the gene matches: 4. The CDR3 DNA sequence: TGTGCCAGCAGTTCGACAGGGGTCCCAGATACGCAGTATTTT. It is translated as CASSSTGVPDTQYF.

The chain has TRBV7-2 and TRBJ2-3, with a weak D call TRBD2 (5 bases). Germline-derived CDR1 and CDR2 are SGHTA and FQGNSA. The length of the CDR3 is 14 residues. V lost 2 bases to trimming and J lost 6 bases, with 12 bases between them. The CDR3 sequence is CASSLSGPWDTQYF. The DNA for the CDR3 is TGTGCCAGCAGCTTAAGCGGCCCTTGGGATACGCAGTATTTT.

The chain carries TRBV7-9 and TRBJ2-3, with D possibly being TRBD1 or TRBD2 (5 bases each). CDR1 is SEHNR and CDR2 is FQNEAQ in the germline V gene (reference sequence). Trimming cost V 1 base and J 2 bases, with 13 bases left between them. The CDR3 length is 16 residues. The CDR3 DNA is TGTGCCAGCAGCTTAGTTGGGGGTATTTTCACAGATACGCAGTATTTT. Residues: CASSLVGGIFTDTQYF.

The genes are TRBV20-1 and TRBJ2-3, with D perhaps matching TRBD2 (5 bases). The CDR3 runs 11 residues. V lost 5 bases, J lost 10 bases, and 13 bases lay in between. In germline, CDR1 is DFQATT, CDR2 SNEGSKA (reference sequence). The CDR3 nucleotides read TGCAGTGCTCGGGATAGAGTCTCGCAGTATTTT. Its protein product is CSARDRVSQYF.

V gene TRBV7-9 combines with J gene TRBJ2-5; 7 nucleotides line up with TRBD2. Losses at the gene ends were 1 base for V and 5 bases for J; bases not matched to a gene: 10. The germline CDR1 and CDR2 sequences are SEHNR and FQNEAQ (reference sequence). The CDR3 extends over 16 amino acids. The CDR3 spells CASSLGLAGVVETQYF. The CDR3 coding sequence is TGTGCCAGCAGCTTAGGATTGGCGGGAGTAGTTGAGACCCAGTACTTC.

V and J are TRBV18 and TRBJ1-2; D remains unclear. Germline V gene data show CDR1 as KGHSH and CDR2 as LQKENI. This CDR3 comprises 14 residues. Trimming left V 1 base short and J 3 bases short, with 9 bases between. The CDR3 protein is CASSPQRDHYGYTF. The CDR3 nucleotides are TGTGCCAGCTCACCACAGCGGGATCACTATGGCTACACCTTC. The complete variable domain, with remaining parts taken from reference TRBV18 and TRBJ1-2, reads NAGVMQNPRHLVRRRGQEARLRCSPMKGHSHVYWYRQLPEEGLKFMVYLQKENIIDESGMPKERFSAEFPKEGPSILRIQQVVRGDSAAYFCASSPQRDHYGYTFGSGTRLTVV.

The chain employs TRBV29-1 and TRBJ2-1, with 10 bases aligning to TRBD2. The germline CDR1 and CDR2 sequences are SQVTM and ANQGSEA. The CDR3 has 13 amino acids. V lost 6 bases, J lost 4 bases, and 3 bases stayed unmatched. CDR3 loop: CSVGTSAYNEQFF. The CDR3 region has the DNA TGCAGCGTAGGGACTAGCGCTTACAATGAGCAGTTCTTC.

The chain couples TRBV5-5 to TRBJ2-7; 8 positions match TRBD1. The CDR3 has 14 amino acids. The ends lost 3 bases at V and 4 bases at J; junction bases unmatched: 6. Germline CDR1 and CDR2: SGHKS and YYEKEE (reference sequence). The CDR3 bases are TGTGCCAGCAGCTACGGACAGGGTCAGTACGAGCAGTACTTC. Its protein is CASSYGQGQYEQYF. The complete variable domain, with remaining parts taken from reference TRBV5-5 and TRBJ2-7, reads DAGVTQSPTHLIKTRGQQVTLRCSPISGHKSVSWYQQVLGQGPQFIFQYYEKEERGRGNFPDRFSARQFPNYSSELNVNALLLGDSALYLCASSYGQGQYEQYFGPGTRLTVT.

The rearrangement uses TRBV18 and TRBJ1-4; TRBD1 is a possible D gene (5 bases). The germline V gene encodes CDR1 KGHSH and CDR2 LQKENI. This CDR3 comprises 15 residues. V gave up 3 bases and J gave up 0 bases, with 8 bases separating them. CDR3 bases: TGTGCCAGCTCACCGAGACAGCCAACTAATGAAAAACTGTTTTTT. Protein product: CASSPRQPTNEKLFF.

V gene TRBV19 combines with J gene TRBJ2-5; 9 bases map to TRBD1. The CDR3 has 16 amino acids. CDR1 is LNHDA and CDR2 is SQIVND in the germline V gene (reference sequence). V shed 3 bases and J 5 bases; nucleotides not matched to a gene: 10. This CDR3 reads CASSISPGQGYETQYF. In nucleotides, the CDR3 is TGTGCCAGTAGTATCTCCCCGGGACAGGGTTACGAGACCCAGTACTTC.

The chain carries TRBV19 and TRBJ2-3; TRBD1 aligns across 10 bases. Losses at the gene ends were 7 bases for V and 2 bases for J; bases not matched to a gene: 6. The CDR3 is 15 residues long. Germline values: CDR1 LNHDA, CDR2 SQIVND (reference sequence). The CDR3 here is CASTPGQGTTDTQYF. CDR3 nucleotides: TGTGCCAGTACTCCGGGACAGGGGACCACAGATACGCAGTATTTT.

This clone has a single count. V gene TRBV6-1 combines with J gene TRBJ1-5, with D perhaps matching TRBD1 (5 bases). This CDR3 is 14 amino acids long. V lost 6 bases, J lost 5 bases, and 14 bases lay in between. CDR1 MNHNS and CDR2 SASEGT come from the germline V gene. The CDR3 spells CASRIAGGDQPQHF. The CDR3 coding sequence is TGTGCCAGCAGGATCGCCGGGGGGGATCAGCCCCAGCATTTT.